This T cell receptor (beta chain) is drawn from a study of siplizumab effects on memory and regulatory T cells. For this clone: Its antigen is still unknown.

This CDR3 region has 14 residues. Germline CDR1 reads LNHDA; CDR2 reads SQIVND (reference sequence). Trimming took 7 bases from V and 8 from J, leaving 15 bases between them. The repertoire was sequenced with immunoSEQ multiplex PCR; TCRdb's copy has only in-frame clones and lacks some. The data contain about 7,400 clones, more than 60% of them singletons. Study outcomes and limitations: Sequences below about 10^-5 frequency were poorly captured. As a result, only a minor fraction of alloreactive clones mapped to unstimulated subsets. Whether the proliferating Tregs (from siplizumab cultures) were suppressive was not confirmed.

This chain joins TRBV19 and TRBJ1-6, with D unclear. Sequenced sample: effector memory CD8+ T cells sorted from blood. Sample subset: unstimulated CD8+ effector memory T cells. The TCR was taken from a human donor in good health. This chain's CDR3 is CASNSDPTYSPLHF. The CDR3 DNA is TGTGCCAGTAACTCGGACCCGACTTATTCACCCCTCCACTTT. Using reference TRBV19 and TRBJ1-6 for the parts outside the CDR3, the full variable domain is DGGITQSPKYLFRKEGQNVTLSCEQNLNHDAMYWYRQDPGQGLRLIYYSQIVNDFQKGDIAEGYSVSREKKESFPLTVTSAQKNPTAFYLCASNSDPTYSPLHFGNGTRLTVT.